The source of this T cell receptor (beta chain) is a study of T-cell memory formation after mild COVID-19. Study background: TCR clusters mostly belonged to single donors. Study findings and constraints: Pre-infection memory held some responding clones, suggesting pre-existing cross-reactive T cells responded. Chiefly within CM and EM were the contracting CD4+ clones; CD8+ ones were within EMRA.

Germline V gives CDR1 LGHDT, CDR2 YNNKEL (reference sequence). The CDR3 spans 14 residues. V was trimmed by 0 bases and J by 3 bases, leaving 8 bases between them. Of note for this clonotype: Its antigen is not identified.

MiXCR, applied by TCRdb to the 5' RACE reads, yields one record per CDR3 protein. The sample has around 450,000 distinct CDR3 sequences; over 15% are singletons. The chain joins TRBV3-1 to TRBJ1-1; D gene unclear. This sequence was found in an adult woman who had mild COVID-19 (a few samples of this study predate the infection). Cell type and time point are not known. The sample consisted of PBMCs or a T cell subset sorted from them (not recorded which). CDR3: CASSQEGMHTEAFF. In nucleotides, the CDR3 is TGTGCCAGCAGCCAAGAAGGGATGCACACTGAAGCTTTCTTT.